This T cell receptor (beta chain) was documented in a study of cytomegalovirus exposure and HLA in healthy donors. Study context: An early release of data contained about 85 million unique TCRs, which came from HLA-typed donors.

Study findings and constraints: Across HLA loci, a later analysis found differing TCR association rates, with DRB1 most and HLA-C fewest. With high specificity and sensitivity, the classifier reportedly diagnosed cytomegalovirus status.

The length of the CDR3 is 17 residues. V was pared by 5 bases and J by 2 bases, with 11 bases of the junction left unmatched. CDR1 is SGHVS, CDR2 FQNEAQ, per germline. 60 Vbeta and 13 Jbeta primers were used in PCR. The method was immunoSEQ multiplex PCR; TCRdb's version includes in-frame clones alone and lacks a portion of them. The repertoire holds fewer than 200,000 clones, with under 90% as singletons. Remarks on this clone: Its cognate antigen is unknown.

The sequence came from a man younger than 40 in good health and CMV-seronegative. The sample taken for sequencing was PBMCs. V usage is TRBV7-8 and J usage is TRBJ2-7; 11 bases fit TRBD2. The chain's CDR3 is CASSPRGLTSGAYEQYF. The CDR3 DNA is TGTGCCAGCAGCCCTAGGGGGCTGACTAGCGGGGCCTACGAGCAGTACTTC.